The entry below describes one TCR beta chain. Participants came from roughly 24 US areas, aged roughly 18 to 89 years. Clinical history as reported by participants underpinned cohort assignment. This sample was taken from a study of blood T cell repertoires in COVID-19. At the level of the study: The United States, Italy and Spain supplied acute and convalescent COVID-19 samples. T cells, B-cell-depleted T cells, or PBMCs provided the cDNA or gDNA that served as material.

Produced via immunoSEQ multiplex PCR; TCRdb's table is partial and in-frame only. The sample comprises fewer than 250,000 clones, over 80% of which are singletons, and 2.5% to 3% rests with the top ten. The sample consisted of PBMCs or T cells enriched from blood (not recorded which). The receptor's source is a woman aged 30 to 39 with acute COVID-19.

DNA for the CDR3: TGTGCCAGCTGGGAGGGAGGCGAGCAGTACTTC. This encodes CASWEGGEQYF. The chain carries TRBV27 and TRBJ2-7, with TRBD2 matching 7 bases. J lost 6 bases, V lost 8 bases, and 4 bases had no gene match. This CDR3 region has 11 residues. Germline CDR1 and CDR2: MNHEY and SMNVEV (reference sequence).